This T cell receptor beta chain was captured in a study of cytomegalovirus exposure and HLA in healthy donors. Study-level points and caveats: Prediction of most subjects' HLA-A and HLA-B alleles by TCR beta sequences was reportedly accurate.

The donors (healthy individuals) were bone marrow donors. Looked up from germline, CDR1 is MDHEN and CDR2 is SYDVKM. V trimming: 4 bases; J trimming: 6 bases; junction bases outside the gene matches: 1. This CDR3 has 13 amino acids. Remarks on this clone: The antigen is not known.

The PCR used 60 Vbeta and 13 Jbeta primers. Assay: immunoSEQ multiplex PCR; the TCRdb copy retains only in-frame clones and omits some. The sample lists 110,000 or so clones, 65% to 85% seen once, with around 2.7% in the top ten. The source material was PBMCs. The chain carries TRBV28 and TRBJ1-5; 9 bases match TRBD1. This TCR was sampled from a woman between 18 and 30 years old in good health and CMV-seronegative. The DNA of the CDR3 is TGTGCCAGCAGTTGGACAGGGGTTCAGCCCCAGCATTTT. It codes for CASSWTGVQPQHF.